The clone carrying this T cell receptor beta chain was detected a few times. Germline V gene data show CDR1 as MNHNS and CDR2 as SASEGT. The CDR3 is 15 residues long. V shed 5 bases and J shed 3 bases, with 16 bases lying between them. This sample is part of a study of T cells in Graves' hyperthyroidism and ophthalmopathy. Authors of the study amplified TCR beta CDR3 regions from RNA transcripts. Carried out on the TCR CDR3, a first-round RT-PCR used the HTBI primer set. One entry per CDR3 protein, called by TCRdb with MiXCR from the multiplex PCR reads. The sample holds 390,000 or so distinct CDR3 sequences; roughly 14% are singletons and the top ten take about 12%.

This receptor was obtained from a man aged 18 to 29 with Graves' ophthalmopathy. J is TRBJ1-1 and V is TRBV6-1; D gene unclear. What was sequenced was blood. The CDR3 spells CASSNTPGGDTEAFF. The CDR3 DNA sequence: TGTGCCAGCAGTAATACCCCCGGCGGGGACACTGAAGCTTTCTTT.